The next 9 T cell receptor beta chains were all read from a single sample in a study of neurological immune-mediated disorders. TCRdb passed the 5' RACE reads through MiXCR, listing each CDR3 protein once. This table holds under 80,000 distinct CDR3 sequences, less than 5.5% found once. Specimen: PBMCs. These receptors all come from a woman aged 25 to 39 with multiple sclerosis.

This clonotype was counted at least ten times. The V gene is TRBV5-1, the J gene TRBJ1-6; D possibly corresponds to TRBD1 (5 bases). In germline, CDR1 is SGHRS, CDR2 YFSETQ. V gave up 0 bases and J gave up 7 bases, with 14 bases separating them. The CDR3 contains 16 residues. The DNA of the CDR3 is TGCGCCAGCAGCTTGGCAGGGAGCAATTCCAATTCACCCCTCCACTTT. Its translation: CASSLAGSNSNSPLHF.

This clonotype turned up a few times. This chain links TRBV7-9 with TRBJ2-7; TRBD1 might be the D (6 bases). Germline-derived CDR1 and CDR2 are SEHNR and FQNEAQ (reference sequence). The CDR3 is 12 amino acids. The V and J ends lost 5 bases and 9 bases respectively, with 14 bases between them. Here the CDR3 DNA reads TGTGCCAGCAGCGAATTCCTAGGGGGGCAGTACTTC. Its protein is CASSEFLGGQYF.

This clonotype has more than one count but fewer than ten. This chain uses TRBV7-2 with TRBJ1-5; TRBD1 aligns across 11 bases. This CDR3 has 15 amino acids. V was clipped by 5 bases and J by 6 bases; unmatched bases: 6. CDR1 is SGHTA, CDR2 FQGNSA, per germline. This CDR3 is CASSLRDRGVQPQHF. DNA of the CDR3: TGTGCCAGCAGCCTCCGGGACAGGGGGGTTCAGCCCCAGCATTTT.

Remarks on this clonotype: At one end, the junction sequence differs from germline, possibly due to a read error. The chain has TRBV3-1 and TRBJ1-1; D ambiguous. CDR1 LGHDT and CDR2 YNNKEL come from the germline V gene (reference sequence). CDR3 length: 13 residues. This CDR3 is CASSRRKNSEAFF. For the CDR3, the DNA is TGTGCCAGCAGCCGCCGAAAAAACAGTGAAGCTTTCTTT.

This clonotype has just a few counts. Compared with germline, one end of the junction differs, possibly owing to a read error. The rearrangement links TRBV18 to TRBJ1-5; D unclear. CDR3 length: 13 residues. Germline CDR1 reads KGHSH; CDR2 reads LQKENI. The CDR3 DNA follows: TGTGCCAGCTCACCGGACCGAGATCAGCCCCAGAATTTT. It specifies CASSPDRDQPQNF.

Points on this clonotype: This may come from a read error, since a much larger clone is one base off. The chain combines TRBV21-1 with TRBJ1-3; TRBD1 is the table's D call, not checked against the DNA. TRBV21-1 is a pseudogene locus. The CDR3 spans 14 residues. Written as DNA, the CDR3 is TGTGCCAGCAGCAGCCCAGGGGGCCAAAAAACCATATATTTT. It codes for CASSSPGGQKTIYF.

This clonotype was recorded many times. As DNA, the CDR3 is TGTGCCAGCAGCTCCCCTCAGGCCGTTTCCCTGGCCGGGGAGCTGTTTTTT. It is translated as CASSSPQAVSLAGELFF. The rearrangement uses TRBV12-3 or TRBV12-4 and TRBJ2-2; D ambiguous. This CDR3 spans 17 amino acids. Trimming shortened V by 6 bases and J by 6 bases, and 23 bases separated the two germline ends.

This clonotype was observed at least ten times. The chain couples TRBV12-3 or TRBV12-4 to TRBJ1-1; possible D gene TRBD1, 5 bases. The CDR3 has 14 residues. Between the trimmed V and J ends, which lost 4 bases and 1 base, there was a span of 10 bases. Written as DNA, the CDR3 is TGTGCCAGCAGTTGGCCAGGGCGGAACACTGAAGCTTTCTTT. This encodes CASSWPGRNTEAFF.

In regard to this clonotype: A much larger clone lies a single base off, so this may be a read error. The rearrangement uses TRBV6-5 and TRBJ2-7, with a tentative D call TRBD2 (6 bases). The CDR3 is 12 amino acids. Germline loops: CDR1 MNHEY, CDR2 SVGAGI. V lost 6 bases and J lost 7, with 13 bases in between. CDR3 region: CASRRLGEEQYF. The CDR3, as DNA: TGTGCCAGCAGGCGACTAGGCGAAGAGCAGTACTTC.